This passage covers 16 T cell receptor beta chains from one sample sequenced in a study of OX40 agonist ivuxolimab in advanced cancers. Assay: immunoSEQ multiplex PCR; the TCRdb copy retains only in-frame clones and omits some. The data show some 41,000 clones, roughly 84% seen once. This specimen consisted of CD4+ or CD8+ T cells sorted from blood, obtained in a trial of the OX40 agonist ivuxolimab. These receptors all stem from an adult with an advanced solid tumor such as melanoma, head and neck, liver or kidney cancer.

The genes are TRBV13 and TRBJ2-7; 7 nucleotides agree with TRBD1. J lost 3 bases, V lost 5 bases, and 7 bases had no gene match. The germline V gene encodes CDR1 PRHDT and CDR2 FYEKMQ (reference sequence). CDR3 length: 14 residues. CDR3 coding DNA: TGTGCCAGCAGCGCCCCGGGACAGCGCTACGAGCAGTACTTC. Protein product: CASSAPGQRYEQYF.

The sample holds a few counts of this clone. The rearrangement uses TRBV28 and TRBJ2-7, with D possibly TRBD2 on 6 matching bases. The V and J ends lost 7 bases and 0 bases respectively, with 13 bases between them. The germline V gene has CDR1 MDHEN and CDR2 SYDVKM. The CDR3 has 14 amino acids. CDR3 in DNA: TGTGCCAGCACCGGGGCGGGAAGCTCCTACGAGCAGTACTTC. Amino acids: CASTGAGSSYEQYF.

This chain links TRBV25-1 with TRBJ1-2; TRBD1 agrees at 7 bases. Germline V gene sequence: CDR1 MGHDK, CDR2 SYGVNS. V dropped 4 bases and J dropped 7; count of bases not matched to a gene: 9. The CDR3 is 14 amino acids. CDR3 region: CASSGWLGGFGYTF. The CDR3 nucleotides are TGTGCCAGCAGTGGGTGGTTAGGGGGCTTTGGCTACACCTTC.

In its sample, this clone is medium-sized. Other DNA sequences in this specimen translate into the identical CDR3. The chain combines TRBV4-3 with TRBJ1-4; D is undetermined. This CDR3 contains 15 residues. V shed 0 bases and J shed 0 bases, with 5 bases lying between them. Germline CDR1 is LGHNA and CDR2 is YSLEER. In nucleotides, the CDR3 is TGCGCCAGCAGCCAAGATACCGCAACTAATGAAAAACTGTTTTTT. Translating gives CASSQDTATNEKLFF.

This chain joins TRBV6-5 and TRBJ1-5, with TRBD1 matching over 9 bases. CDR3 size: 15 residues. In germline, CDR1 is MNHEY, CDR2 SVGAGI. V dropped 3 bases and J dropped 6; count of bases not matched to a gene: 6. In nucleotides, the CDR3 is TGTGCCAGCAGTTATTCGGACAGGGGAGGTCAGCCCCAGCATTTT. Protein sequence: CASSYSDRGGQPQHF.

In its sample, this clone was seen once. This rearrangement joins TRBV9 to TRBJ2-7; D remains ambiguous. The CDR3 extends over 13 amino acids. V dropped 0 bases and J dropped 2 bases, with 6 bases sitting between them. Germline V gene sequence: CDR1 SGDLS, CDR2 YYNGEE. DNA of the CDR3: TGTGCCAGCAGCGTAGCAGAGACCTACGAGCAGTACTTC. Its translation: CASSVAETYEQYF.

CDR3 bases: TGTGCCAGCAGCTTAGGGGCAGGCAATCAGCCCCAGCATTTT. This codes for CASSLGAGNQPQHF. The chain joins TRBV7-8 to TRBJ1-5; D is unresolved. This CDR3 has 14 amino acids. Germline CDR1 is SGHVS and CDR2 is FQNEAQ. Trimming removed 1 base at V and 2 bases at J, with 6 bases between.

The chain joins TRBV27 to TRBJ2-1; D unclear. V lost 3 bases, J lost 0 bases, and 6 bases lay in between. Germline CDR1 is MNHEY and CDR2 is SMNVEV (reference sequence). The CDR3 has 14 amino acids. Written as DNA, the CDR3 is TGTGCCAGCAGTTTGGTCAACTCCTACAATGAGCAGTTCTTC. It translates to CASSLVNSYNEQFF.

This clone was seen once. This sequence joins TRBV19 and TRBJ1-1; the D is unclear. V dropped 0 bases and J dropped 5 bases, with 16 bases sitting between them. The CDR3 extends over 16 amino acids. Germline CDR1 LNHDA, CDR2 SQIVND (reference sequence). The CDR3 DNA reads as TGTGCCAGTAGTATAGAAAGAGGAGGAGGATGGACTGAAGCTTTCTTT. Its translation is CASSIERGGGWTEAFF.

This clone has a single count. The J gene is TRBJ1-6, the V gene TRBV10-2; no firm D call. V lost 8 bases, J lost 5 bases, and 13 bases lay in between. The CDR3 runs to 14 residues. CDR1 is WSHSY, CDR2 SAAADI, per germline. The CDR3 DNA reads as TGCGCCAGCGGAAGCAGTGCCAATAATTCACCCCTCCACTTT. Amino acid sequence: CASGSSANNSPLHF.

This rearrangement joins TRBV9 to TRBJ2-2, with 7 nucleotides matching TRBD2. The CDR3 is made up of 13 amino acids. V was clipped by 4 bases and J by 5 bases; unmatched bases: 2. Germline CDR1 is SGDLS and CDR2 is YYNGEE. CDR3 DNA: TGTGCCAGCAGCACCGGGGGGACCGGGGAGCTGTTTTTT. Its protein is CASSTGGTGELFF.

There are a few counts of this clone. The chain links TRBV7-3 to TRBJ2-7; D call uncertain. The CDR3 loop spans 13 amino acids. Germline V CDR1 and CDR2: SGHTA, FQGTGA. Trimming shortened V by 4 bases and J by 3 bases, and 10 bases separated the two germline ends. The CDR3 region is CASSYGRLYEQYF. DNA for the CDR3: TGTGCCAGCAGCTACGGACGGCTCTACGAGCAGTACTTC.

This clone came up once. J is TRBJ2-2 and V is TRBV5-4, with D uncertain. V lost 4 bases and J 5 bases, leaving 9 bases between the germline ends. Germline CDR1 and CDR2: SGHNT and YYREEE (reference sequence). This CDR3 has 13 amino acids. CDR3 sequence reads: CASSPDATGELFF. The CDR3 DNA is TGTGCCAGCAGCCCCGACGCGACCGGGGAGCTGTTTTTT. The whole variable domain, remainder taken from reference TRBV5-4 and TRBJ2-2, is ETGVTQSPTHLIKTRGQQVTLRCSSQSGHNTVSWYQQALGQGPQFIFQYYREEENGRGNFPPRFSGLQFPNYSSELNVNALELDDSALYLCASSPDATGELFFGEGSRLTVL.

This chain joins TRBV19 and TRBJ2-2; D is uncertain. Trimming took 6 bases from V and 3 from J, leaving 11 bases between them. This CDR3 is built from 14 residues. CDR1 and CDR2 from the germline V gene are LNHDA and SQIVND (reference sequence). The DNA of the CDR3 is TGTGCCAGTAGCCTCATAATTCACACCGGGGAGCTGTTTTTT. Its protein is CASSLIIHTGELFF.

The rearrangement joins TRBV11-2 to TRBJ1-1, with D uncertain. CDR1 and CDR2 (germline): SGHAT, FQNNGV. V was clipped by 3 bases and J by 1 base, with 9 bases between them. The CDR3 consists of 14 residues. CDR3 sequence (DNA): TGTGCCAGCAGCTTCCTACAGAAGAACACTGAAGCTTTCTTT. This codes for CASSFLQKNTEAFF.

The V gene is TRBV27, the J gene TRBJ2-3, with D maybe TRBD1 (6 bases). Between the trimmed V and J ends, which lost 3 bases and 2 bases, there was a span of 12 bases. Germline V gene lookup returns CDR1 MNHEY and CDR2 SMNVEV (reference sequence). There are 15 residues in the CDR3. The CDR3 reads CASSFRQVFTDTQYF. CDR3 nucleotide sequence: TGTGCCAGCAGTTTTCGACAGGTCTTCACAGATACGCAGTATTTT.